The 15 T cell receptor beta chains below were found in one sample sequenced in a study of T cell responses to AZD1222 COVID-19 vaccine. Assay used: immunoSEQ multiplex PCR; TCRdb lists only in-frame clones, some missing. The profile shows about 160,000 clones, 88% of them singletons. The sample was peripheral blood, taken on day 0 of AZD1222 vaccination. These receptors were obtained from an adult in good health.

This chain connects TRBV5-1 to TRBJ2-3; the D is unclear. Germline loops: CDR1 SGHRS, CDR2 YFSETQ. V lost 0 bases and J lost 4, with 6 bases in between. CDR3 length equals 13 residues. CDR3 bases: TGCGCCAGCAGCTTGGGTTCTTCAGATACGCAGTATTTT. Translation gives CASSLGSSDTQYF.

This clone was seen only a few times. J is TRBJ1-1 and V is TRBV7-9, with D possibly TRBD1 on 6 matching bases. The CDR3 totals 13 residues. The V gene lost 5 bases and the J gene lost 7 bases, with 14 bases spanning the gap. Germline values: CDR1 SEHNR, CDR2 FQNEAQ (reference sequence). The CDR3 bases are TGTGCCAGCAGCGTAGACCACAGGGATGAAGCTTTCTTT. Residues: CASSVDHRDEAFF.

This clone appeared once. The chain combines TRBV7-2 with TRBJ1-5; no firm D call. The V end lost 4 bases, the J end lost 3 bases, and 4 bases lay between the germline ends. CDR1 is SGHTA, CDR2 FQGNSA, per germline. CDR3 length equals 12 residues. The CDR3 nucleotides are TGTGCCAGCAGCTCCCTCAATCAGCCCCAGCATTTT. Its protein is CASSSLNQPQHF.

V usage is TRBV6-5 and J usage is TRBJ1-2; tentative D call: TRBD1 (5 bases). The CDR3 sequence is 12 residues long. CDR1 and CDR2 (germline): MNHEY, SVGAGI. V lost 7 bases to trimming and J lost 9 bases, with 15 bases between them. The CDR3 reads CASTRDTTSYTF. CDR3 coding DNA: TGTGCCAGCACCAGGGATACAACTAGCTACACCTTC.

The CDR3 loop is CASRTGRGYTF. CDR3 nucleotides: TGTGCCAGCAGGACGGGGAGGGGCTACACCTTC. This rearrangement joins TRBV27 to TRBJ1-2, with no clear D. V was clipped by 6 bases and J by 8 bases, with 10 bases between them. The length of the CDR3 is 11 residues. Germline-derived CDR1 and CDR2 are MNHEY and SMNVEV (reference sequence).

The rearrangement links TRBV6-5 to TRBJ1-2, with TRBD1 as a possible D gene (5 bases). The germline V gene has CDR1 MNHEY and CDR2 SVGAGI. Trimming stripped 6 bases from V and 6 bases from J, with 17 bases between. CDR3 length: 14 residues. The CDR3 loop reads CASSSRDLRNGYTF. CDR3 in DNA: TGTGCCAGCAGCTCACGGGACTTAAGAAATGGCTACACCTTC.

The rearrangement links TRBV10-3 to TRBJ2-7; possible D gene TRBD1, 6 bases. Germline V gives CDR1 ENHRY, CDR2 SYGVKD. CDR3 length: 14 residues. V shed 5 bases and J shed 4 bases, with 15 bases lying between them. CDR3 residues: CAISTSGEMYEQYF. The CDR3 coding sequence is TGTGCCATCAGTACCTCAGGGGAGATGTACGAGCAGTACTTC.

The CDR3 DNA reads as TGTGCCACCAGCCTGGGACAGGGCGGAGGTGAAAAACTGTTTTTT. It is translated as CATSLGQGGGEKLFF. The rearrangement links TRBV15 to TRBJ1-4, with 9 bases identical to TRBD1. This CDR3 has 15 amino acids. The germline V gene has CDR1 LNHNV and CDR2 YYDKDF (reference sequence). The J segment lost 7 bases and the V segment lost 5 bases, leaving 8 bases of the junction unmatched.

The CDR3, as DNA: TGTGCCAGCTCATCGGATCGGACGGGAAACACTGAAGCTTTCTTT. As protein: CASSSDRTGNTEAFF. The gene calls are TRBV18 and TRBJ1-1; D unclear. Trimming removed 5 bases at V and 2 bases at J, with 15 bases between. CDR3 size: 15 residues. Germline-derived CDR1 and CDR2 are KGHSH and LQKENI. Filled out from reference TRBV18 and TRBJ1-1, the complete variable domain reads NAGVMQNPRHLVRRRGQEARLRCSPMKGHSHVYWYRQLPEEGLKFMVYLQKENIIDESGMPKERFSAEFPKEGPSILRIQQVVRGDSAAYFCASSSDRTGNTEAFFGQGTRLTVV.

The chain is built from TRBV11-2 and TRBJ1-2; D ambiguous. The CDR3 runs to 12 residues. Trimming removed 4 bases from V and 1 base from J, with 4 bases in between. CDR1 and CDR2 from the germline V gene are SGHAT and FQNNGV. CDR3 region: CASSSNNYGYTF. CDR3 sequence (DNA): TGTGCCAGCAGCTCAAATAACTATGGCTACACCTTC.

This clone has a single count. The CDR3, as DNA: TGTGCCAGTAGTATCAGTGGGTCCTTCGGACAGCCCCAGCATTTT. Translation: CASSISGSFGQPQHF. The V and J genes are TRBV19 and TRBJ1-5; unclear D gene. This CDR3 contains 15 residues. Trimming took off 3 bases at V and 7 bases at J, with 16 bases between the two ends. Germline CDR1 and CDR2: LNHDA and SQIVND (reference sequence).

This chain uses TRBV9 with TRBJ1-2; unclear D gene. Germline CDR1 is SGDLS and CDR2 is YYNGEE. Trimming took 3 bases from V and 0 from J, leaving 18 bases between them. This CDR3 is 17 amino acids long. The CDR3 spells CASSEDPVGLANYGYTF. Written as DNA, the CDR3 is TGTGCCAGCAGCGAGGACCCCGTAGGGCTAGCTAACTATGGCTACACCTTC.

The chain links TRBV10-3 to TRBJ1-2; D call uncertain. The CDR3 loop spans 14 amino acids. The germline CDR1 and CDR2 sequences are ENHRY and SYGVKD. Trimming pared 7 bases from V and 2 bases from J, leaving 14 bases between. This chain's CDR3 is CAIKTDNENYGYTF. CDR3 DNA: TGTGCCATCAAGACTGACAATGAAAACTATGGCTACACCTTC.

This sequence joins TRBV19 and TRBJ1-5; the D is unclear. Germline values: CDR1 LNHDA, CDR2 SQIVND (reference sequence). There are 14 residues in the CDR3. The V end lost 3 bases, the J end lost 8 bases, and 14 bases lay between the germline ends. The CDR3 sequence: CASSMGPPREPQHF. CDR3 DNA: TGTGCCAGTAGTATGGGCCCCCCGCGGGAGCCCCAGCATTTT.

The chain has TRBV30 and TRBJ1-5; TRBD1 is a possible D gene (5 bases). This CDR3 has 13 residues. In germline, CDR1 is GTSNPN, CDR2 SVGIG (reference sequence). V dropped 2 bases and J dropped 9 bases, with 14 bases sitting between them. CDR3 coding DNA: TGTGCCTGGAGTAGGGGCTCGGGGGGGCCCCAGCATTTT. Its translation: CAWSRGSGGPQHF.